This TCR beta chain was identified in a study of shared clonotypes between healthy human individuals. CDR3 length: 16 residues. With V trimmed by 5 bases and J by 9 bases, 13 bases remained unmatched. Germline-derived CDR1 and CDR2 are SGHNT and YENEEA. TCRdb's copy holds only in-frame clones and misses some; the assay was immunoSEQ multiplex PCR. The table records roughly 1.5 million clones, nearly 99% of them present only once. The TCR comes from a man younger than 45 in good health. Sequenced input: naive CD4+ T cells sorted from blood. This sample's subset: CD45RA+ positively selected. The gene calls are TRBV11-3 and TRBJ2-1; 10 bases line up with TRBD1. DNA for the CDR3: TGTGCCAGCAGCCCAGAGGACAGGGGGGCGACGGGTGAGCAGTTCTTC. This gives the protein CASSPEDRGATGEQFF.